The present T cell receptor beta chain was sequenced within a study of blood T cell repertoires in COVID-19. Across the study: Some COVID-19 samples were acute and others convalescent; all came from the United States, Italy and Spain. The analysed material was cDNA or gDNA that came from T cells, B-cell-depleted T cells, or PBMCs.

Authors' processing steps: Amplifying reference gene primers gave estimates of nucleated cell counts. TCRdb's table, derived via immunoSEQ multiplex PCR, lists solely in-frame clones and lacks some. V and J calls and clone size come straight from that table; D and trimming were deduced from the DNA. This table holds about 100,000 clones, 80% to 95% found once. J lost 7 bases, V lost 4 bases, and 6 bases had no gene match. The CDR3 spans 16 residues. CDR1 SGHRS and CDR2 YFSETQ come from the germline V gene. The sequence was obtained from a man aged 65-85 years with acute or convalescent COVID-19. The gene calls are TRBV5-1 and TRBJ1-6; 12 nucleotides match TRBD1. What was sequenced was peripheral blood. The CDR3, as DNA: TGCGCCAGCAGCACGGGGGACAGGGGGCTGAATTCACCCCTCCACTTT. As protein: CASSTGDRGLNSPLHF.